The next 26 T cell receptor beta chains were all read from a single sample in a study of response to subunit inactivated influenza vaccine. MiXCR, run by TCRdb on the RT-PCR reads, gives a single entry per CDR3 protein. The sample carries hundreds of thousands of distinct CDR3 sequences, around 15% recorded once. Sequenced material: PBMCs from blood, taken 14 to 15 days before vaccination. The source of these receptors is a middle-aged man who received an inactivated influenza vaccine.

This clonotype showed up just a few times. This sequence joins TRBV11-2 and TRBJ2-5; tentatively, D is TRBD2 (5 bases). The V end lost 1 base, the J end lost 5 bases, and 11 bases lay between the germline ends. CDR3 length: 14 residues. Looked up from germline, CDR1 is SGHAT and CDR2 is FQNNGV. CDR3 nucleotides: TGTGCCAGCAGCTTAGTATCGGGGATCGAGACCCAGTACTTC. Protein sequence: CASSLVSGIETQYF.

This chain joins TRBV19 and TRBJ1-5; D perhaps matches TRBD1 (5 bases). Germline CDR1 LNHDA, CDR2 SQIVND (reference sequence). V gave up 10 bases and J gave up 1 base, with 23 bases separating them. The CDR3 is made up of 17 amino acids. CDR3 coding DNA: TGTGCCACGGCCCCAGGGTCAAGTCTTGTGAGCAATCAGCCCCAGCATTTT. Translating gives CATAPGSSLVSNQPQHF. The variable domain in full, completed from reference TRBV19 and TRBJ1-5, reads DGGITQSPKYLFRKEGQNVTLSCEQNLNHDAMYWYRQDPGQGLRLIYYSQIVNDFQKGDIAEGYSVSREKKESFPLTVTSAQKNPTAFYLCATAPGSSLVSNQPQHFGDGTRLSIL.

V and J are TRBV20-1 and TRBJ2-7, with 7 bases lining up with TRBD2. V lost 4 bases and J lost 2; bases outside the gene matches: 8. From germline, CDR1 is DFQATT and CDR2 SNEGSKA (reference sequence). CDR3 length equals 14 residues. The CDR3 bases are TGCAGTGCTAATCGAGCGGGGTCAGCCTACGAGCAGTACTTC. The encoded protein is CSANRAGSAYEQYF.

This clonotype turned up a few times. CDR3 region: CASRGGAGLSYEQYF. The CDR3 DNA follows: TGTGCCAGCAGAGGAGGAGCGGGTCTCTCCTACGAGCAGTACTTC. The chain uses TRBV2 and TRBJ2-7; TRBD2 is a possible D gene (6 bases). The ends were cut back, 6 bases at V and 0 bases at J, with 15 bases in the middle. The germline V gene encodes CDR1 SNHLY and CDR2 FYNNEI. This CDR3 region has 15 residues.

This clonotype has ten or more counts. CDR3 coding DNA: TGTGCCAGCAACCTCTCCGGGGGAGCCGGGGAGCTGTTTTTT. Translation: CASNLSGGAGELFF. The gene calls are TRBV28 and TRBJ2-2; D might be TRBD2 (6 bases). Germline V gene lookup returns CDR1 MDHEN and CDR2 SYDVKM. The CDR3 spans 14 residues. V shed 7 bases and J shed 6 bases, with 15 bases lying between them.

This chain joins TRBV4-3 and TRBJ2-1, with unresolved D. The CDR3 spans 17 residues. Germline CDR1 and CDR2: LGHNA and YSLEER. Deletions cut 0 bases from V and 2 bases from J, with 14 bases between. The CDR3 DNA is TGCGCCAGCAGCCAAGATAGGGTGGCGAGGACCTACAATGAGCAGTTCTTC. As protein: CASSQDRVARTYNEQFF.

The V and J genes are TRBV10-3 and TRBJ2-3, with 8 bases aligning to TRBD2. After removal of 5 bases from V and 3 bases from J, the junction contained 4 bases not matched to a gene. Germline V gene data show CDR1 as ENHRY and CDR2 as SYGVKD. The CDR3 sequence is 14 residues long. CDR3 bases: TGTGCCATCAGTTTAGCGGGGAGTACAGATACGCAGTATTTT. It translates to CAISLAGSTDTQYF.

The J gene is TRBJ1-2, the V gene TRBV12-3 or TRBV12-4; perhaps TRBD1 as D (6 bases). The V end was cut by 8 bases, the J end by 8 bases, with 21 bases between. CDR3 length equals 14 residues. DNA of the CDR3: TGTGCCAGCGCCATCGAGGGGGGAGTAACGGGCTACACCTTC. Translation: CASAIEGGVTGYTF.

The J gene is TRBJ2-7, the V gene TRBV12-3 or TRBV12-4; D unclear. V was shortened by 8 bases and J by 5 bases, with 13 bases between the two germline ends. The CDR3 length is 12 residues. This CDR3 is CASGVGINEQYF. The CDR3 DNA sequence: TGTGCCAGCGGCGTGGGGATCAACGAGCAGTACTTC.

The chain links TRBV28 to TRBJ2-3; TRBD2 aligns across 11 bases. Losses at the gene ends were 5 bases for V and 6 bases for J; bases not matched to a gene: 7. The CDR3 length is 15 residues. The V gene's germline CDR1 is MDHEN and CDR2 SYDVKM. CDR3 sequence reads: CASSMETSGIDTQYF. In DNA, the CDR3 is TGTGCCAGCAGTATGGAGACTAGCGGGATCGATACGCAGTATTTT.

With regard to this clonotype: Compared with germline, one end of the junction differs, possibly owing to a read error. This chain links TRBV25-1 with TRBJ2-1; D uncertain. The CDR3 covers 11 residues. The germline CDR1 and CDR2 sequences are MGHDK and SYGVNS. CDR3 sequence (DNA): TGTGCCACCAGTCGTTACAATGAGCAGTTCTTC. Protein product: CATSRYNEQFF. Drawing the rest from reference TRBV25-1 and TRBJ2-1, the complete variable domain is EADIYQTPRYLVIGTGKKITLECSQTMGHDKMYWYQQDPGMELHLIHYSYGVNSTEKGDLSSESTVSRIRTEHFPLTLESARPSHTSQYLCATSRYNEQFFGPGTRLTVL.

This clonotype was seen a few times. The genes are TRBV28 and TRBJ2-5; maybe TRBD1 (6 bases). The germline gives CDR1 MDHEN, CDR2 SYDVKM. V was shortened by 8 bases and J by 12 bases, with 25 bases between the two germline ends. CDR3 length: 14 amino acids. CDR3 region: CASGTQQGMVGKYF. CDR3 nucleotides: TGTGCCAGCGGAACTCAACAGGGTATGGTGGGGAAGTACTTC.

This clonotype was counted many times. The chain links TRBV3-1 to TRBJ1-1; weak D call: TRBD1 (6 bases). The CDR3 length is 12 residues. The germline CDR1 and CDR2 sequences are LGHDT and YNNKEL (reference sequence). V shed 4 bases and J shed 7 bases, with 10 bases lying between them. CDR3 sequence (DNA): TGTGCCAGCAGCCTTAACAGGGATGAAGCTTTCTTT. Protein product: CASSLNRDEAFF.

This clonotype was seen repeatedly, ten times or more. As DNA, the CDR3 is TGTGCCAGCAGCCCTTCGACAGGGGGCAATCAGCCCCAGCATTTT. Translating it yields CASSPSTGGNQPQHF. The chain uses TRBV6-1 and TRBJ1-5, with 8 bases that match TRBD1. The junction had 6 bases not matched to a gene; V was cut back by 6 bases and J by 2 bases. The CDR3 runs 15 residues. The germline V gene has CDR1 MNHNS and CDR2 SASEGT.

There are a few counts of this clonotype. This chain connects TRBV20-1 to TRBJ2-3, with D possibly being TRBD2 (6 bases). Germline-derived CDR1 and CDR2 are DFQATT and SNEGSKA (reference sequence). This CDR3 is 16 amino acids long. The V end was cut by 3 bases, the J end by 4 bases, with 20 bases between. CDR3 coding DNA: TGCAGTGCTAGTAAACTTGGTGGAGGGCTCGCAGATACGCAGTATTTT. It encodes CSASKLGGGLADTQYF.

This clonotype occurred many times. V gene TRBV3-1 combines with J gene TRBJ1-3; TRBD1 aligns across 7 bases. From germline, CDR1 is LGHDT and CDR2 YNNKEL (reference sequence). With V trimmed by 1 base and J by 0 bases, 3 bases remained unmatched. This CDR3 comprises 16 residues. This CDR3 is CASSQGRQGSGNTIYF. The DNA of the CDR3 is TGTGCCAGCAGCCAAGGGCGACAGGGCTCTGGAAACACCATATATTTT.

This chain connects TRBV20-1 to TRBJ1-3; D possibly corresponds to TRBD1 (5 bases). This CDR3 comprises 14 residues. Germline CDR1 is DFQATT and CDR2 is SNEGSKA (reference sequence). V lost 3 bases and J 4 bases, leaving 13 bases between the germline ends. The CDR3 sequence is CSASQGISGNTIYF. CDR3 DNA sequence: TGCAGTGCTAGCCAGGGAATCTCCGGAAACACCATATATTTT.

At least ten counts were recorded for this clonotype. The chain uses TRBV12-3 or TRBV12-4 and TRBJ2-3; TRBD2 might be the D (6 bases). This CDR3 comprises 16 residues. V was pared by 6 bases and J by 6 bases, with 22 bases between. The CDR3 is CASRLHPTSGSDTQYF. CDR3 coding DNA: TGTGCCAGCAGGCTCCATCCGACTAGTGGGTCCGATACGCAGTATTTT.

Details on this clonotype: An end of the junction differs from the germline gene, which may be a read error. The rearrangement joins TRBV5-1 to TRBJ1-1; weak D call: TRBD1 (5 bases). Germline V gene sequence: CDR1 SGHRS, CDR2 YFSETQ. The CDR3 extends over 15 amino acids. CDR3 amino acids: CVSSLEWGLNTEAFF. CDR3 sequence (DNA): TGCGTCAGCAGCTTGGAGTGGGGCCTGAACACTGAAGCTTTCTTT.

As regards this clonotype: One end of the junction does not line up with germline, which may come from a read error. CDR3 protein: CTSSQVVKGGTDTQHF. CDR3 in DNA: TGTACCAGCAGCCAAGTGGTTAAGGGAGGCACAGATACGCAGCATTTT. The rearrangement uses TRBV3-1 and TRBJ2-3; D not certain. The DNA end is more similar to TRBJ1-5, so the J call may be wrong. There are 16 residues in the CDR3. The germline V gene has CDR1 LGHDT and CDR2 YNNKEL (reference sequence).

This clonotype was observed a few times. This chain joins TRBV9 and TRBJ2-7; the D gene is possibly TRBD2 (7 bases). Per the germline V gene, CDR1 is SGDLS and CDR2 is YYNGEE. V dropped 0 bases and J dropped 0 bases, with 22 bases sitting between them. The CDR3 is made up of 19 amino acids. CDR3 in amino acids: CASSVGPGGAGQRSYEQYF. In DNA form, the CDR3 reads TGTGCCAGCAGCGTAGGCCCGGGAGGAGCGGGACAACGCTCCTACGAGCAGTACTTC.

The chain recombines TRBV10-3 with TRBJ1-1; D is possibly TRBD1 (5 bases). Germline V lookup: CDR1 ENHRY, CDR2 SYGVKD. With 4 bases removed from V and 3 bases from J, the gap between germline ends came to 9 bases. This CDR3 contains 13 residues. The CDR3 protein is CAISVRGYTEAFF. In DNA form, the CDR3 reads TGTGCCATCAGTGTACGGGGGTACACTGAAGCTTTCTTT.

This clonotype has just a few counts. The chain uses TRBV4-3 and TRBJ2-4, with 12 positions matching TRBD2. The germline CDR1 and CDR2 sequences are LGHNA and YSLEER. The CDR3 is 16 residues long. V shed 5 bases and J 6 bases; nucleotides not matched to a gene: 8. CDR3 region: CASSITSGGLGNIQYF. In DNA form, the CDR3 reads TGCGCCAGCAGCATAACTAGCGGGGGGTTGGGAAACATTCAGTACTTC.

The table lists this clonotype with a few counts. The chain employs TRBV5-5 and TRBJ2-1; 9 nucleotides align to TRBD2. Germline assignment: CDR1 SGHKS and CDR2 YYEKEE (reference sequence). CDR3 size: 18 residues. The V and J ends lost 3 bases and 8 bases, in that order; junction bases with no gene match: 18. The CDR3 DNA reads as TGTGCCAGCAGCTCAGAAGACTACTTTGTAGCGGGAGTAGATGAGCAGTTCTTC. This codes for CASSSEDYFVAGVDEQFF. The full variable domain, rest sourced from reference TRBV5-5 and TRBJ2-1, is DAGVTQSPTHLIKTRGQQVTLRCSPISGHKSVSWYQQVLGQGPQFIFQYYEKEERGRGNFPDRFSARQFPNYSSELNVNALLLGDSALYLCASSSEDYFVAGVDEQFFGPGTRLTVL.

V gene TRBV20-1 combines with J gene TRBJ2-2; D is perhaps TRBD2 (6 bases). Trimming took off 0 bases at V and 4 bases at J, with 18 bases between the two ends. CDR1 and CDR2 from the germline V gene are DFQATT and SNEGSKA (reference sequence). The CDR3 length is 17 residues. The CDR3 here is CSARDFESQGGTGELFF. The CDR3, as DNA: TGCAGTGCTAGAGATTTCGAGTCCCAGGGAGGCACCGGGGAGCTGTTTTTT.

The chain is built from TRBV7-9 and TRBJ2-3; TRBD2 might be the D (6 bases). V was cut by 3 bases and J by 8 bases, with 12 bases left in between. The CDR3 totals 13 residues. Per the germline V gene, CDR1 is SEHNR and CDR2 is FQNEAQ (reference sequence). CDR3 DNA sequence: TGTGCCAGCAGCTTTGATCAGGGAGGTACGCAGTATTTT. This translates into CASSFDQGGTQYF.